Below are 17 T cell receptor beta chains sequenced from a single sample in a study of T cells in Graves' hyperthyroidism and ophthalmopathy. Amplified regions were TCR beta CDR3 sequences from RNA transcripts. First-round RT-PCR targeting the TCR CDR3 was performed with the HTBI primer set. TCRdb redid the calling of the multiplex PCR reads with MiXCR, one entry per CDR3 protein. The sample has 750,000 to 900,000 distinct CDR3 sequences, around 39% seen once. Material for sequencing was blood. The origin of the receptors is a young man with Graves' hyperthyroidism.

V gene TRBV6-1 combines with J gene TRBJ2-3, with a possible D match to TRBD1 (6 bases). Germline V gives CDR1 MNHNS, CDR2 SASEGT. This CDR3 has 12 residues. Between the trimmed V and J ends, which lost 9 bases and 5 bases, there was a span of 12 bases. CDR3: CASMDSLDTQYF. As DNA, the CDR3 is TGTGCCAGTATGGACAGCTTAGATACGCAGTATTTT.

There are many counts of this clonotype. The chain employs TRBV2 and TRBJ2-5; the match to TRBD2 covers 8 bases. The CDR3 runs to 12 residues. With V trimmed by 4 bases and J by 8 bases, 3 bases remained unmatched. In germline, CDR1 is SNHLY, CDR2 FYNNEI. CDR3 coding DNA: TGTGCCAGCAGTGGACTAGCGTCCACCCAGTACTTC. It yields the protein CASSGLASTQYF.

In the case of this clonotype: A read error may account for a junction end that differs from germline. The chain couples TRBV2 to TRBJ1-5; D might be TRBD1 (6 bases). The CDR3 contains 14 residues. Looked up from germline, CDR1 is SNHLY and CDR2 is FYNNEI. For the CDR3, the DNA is TGTGCCGGCAGTGCGGGGCAGGGGAATCAGCCCCAGCATTTT. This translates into CAGSAGQGNQPQHF.

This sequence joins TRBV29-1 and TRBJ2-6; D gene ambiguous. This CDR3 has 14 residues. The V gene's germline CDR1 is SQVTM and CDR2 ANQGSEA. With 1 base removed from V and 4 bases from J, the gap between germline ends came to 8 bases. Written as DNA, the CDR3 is TGCAGCGTTGAAGGGCGCACCGGGGCCAACGTCCTGACTTTC. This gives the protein CSVEGRTGANVLTF.

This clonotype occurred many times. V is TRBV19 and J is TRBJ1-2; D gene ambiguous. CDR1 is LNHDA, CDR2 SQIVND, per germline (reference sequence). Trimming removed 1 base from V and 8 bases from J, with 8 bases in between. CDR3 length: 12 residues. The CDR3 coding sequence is TGTGCCAGTAGTATAGGGGTGTGCGGCTACACCTTC. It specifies CASSIGVCGYTF.

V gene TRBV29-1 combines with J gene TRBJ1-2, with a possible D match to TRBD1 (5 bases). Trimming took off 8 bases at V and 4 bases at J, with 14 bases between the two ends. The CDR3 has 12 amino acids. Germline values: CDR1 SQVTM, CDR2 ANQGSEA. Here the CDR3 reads CSLDRGGYGYTF. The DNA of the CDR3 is TGCAGCTTGGATCGTGGGGGCTATGGCTACACCTTC. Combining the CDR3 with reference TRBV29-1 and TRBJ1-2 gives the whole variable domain SAVISQKPSRDICQRGTSLTIQCQVDSQVTMMFWYRQQPGQSLTLIATANQGSEATYESGFVIDKFPISRPNLTFSTLTVSNMSPEDSSIYLCSLDRGGYGYTFGSGTRLTVV.

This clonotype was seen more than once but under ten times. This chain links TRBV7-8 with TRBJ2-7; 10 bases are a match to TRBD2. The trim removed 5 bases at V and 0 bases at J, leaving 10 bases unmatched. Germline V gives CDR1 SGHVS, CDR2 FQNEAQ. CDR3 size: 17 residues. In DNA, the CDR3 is TGTGCCAGCAGCCAAGAAGGACTAGCGGTGCACTCCTACGAGCAGTACTTC. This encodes CASSQEGLAVHSYEQYF.

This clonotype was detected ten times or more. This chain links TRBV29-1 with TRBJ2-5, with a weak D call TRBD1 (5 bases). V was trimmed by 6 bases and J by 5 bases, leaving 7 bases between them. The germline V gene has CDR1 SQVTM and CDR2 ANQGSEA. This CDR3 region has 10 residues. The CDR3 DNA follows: TGCAGCGTACAGGATGAGACCCAGTACTTC. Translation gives CSVQDETQYF.

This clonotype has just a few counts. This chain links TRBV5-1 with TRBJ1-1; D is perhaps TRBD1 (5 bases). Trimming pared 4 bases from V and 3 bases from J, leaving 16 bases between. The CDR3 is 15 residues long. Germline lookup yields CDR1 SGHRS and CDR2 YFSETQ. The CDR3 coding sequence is TGCGCCAGCAGCAAAACAGCCCGAGGGGACACTGAAGCTTTCTTT. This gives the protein CASSKTARGDTEAFF.

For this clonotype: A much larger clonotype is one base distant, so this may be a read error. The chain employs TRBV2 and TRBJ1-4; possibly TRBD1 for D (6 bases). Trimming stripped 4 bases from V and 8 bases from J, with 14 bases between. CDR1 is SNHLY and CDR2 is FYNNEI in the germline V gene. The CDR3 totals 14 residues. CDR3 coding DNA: TGTGCCAGCAGTGGGGGGGGCGGGGAGGAAAAACTGTTTTTT. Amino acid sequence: CASSGGGGEEKLFF. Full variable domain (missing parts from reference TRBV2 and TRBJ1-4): EPEVTQTPSHQVTQMGQEVILRCVPISNHLYFYWYRQILGQKVEFLVSFYNNEISEKSEIFDDQFSVERPDGSNFTLKIRSTKLEDSAMYFCASSGGGGEEKLFFGSGTQLSVL.

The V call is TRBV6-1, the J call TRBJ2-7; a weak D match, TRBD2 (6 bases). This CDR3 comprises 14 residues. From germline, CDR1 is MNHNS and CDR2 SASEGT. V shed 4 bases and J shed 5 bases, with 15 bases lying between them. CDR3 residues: CASSASGAHDEQYF. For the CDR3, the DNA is TGTGCCAGCAGTGCCTCGGGAGCTCACGACGAGCAGTACTTC.

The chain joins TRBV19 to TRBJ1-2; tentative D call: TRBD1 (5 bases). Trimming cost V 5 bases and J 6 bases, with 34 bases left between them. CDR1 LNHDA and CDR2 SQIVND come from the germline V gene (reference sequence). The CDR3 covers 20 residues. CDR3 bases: TGTGCCAGTAGTTTCGCCTCCCGACCGGCCAGTAGTTTCAGGGAGGATGGCTACACCTTC. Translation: CASSFASRPASSFREDGYTF.

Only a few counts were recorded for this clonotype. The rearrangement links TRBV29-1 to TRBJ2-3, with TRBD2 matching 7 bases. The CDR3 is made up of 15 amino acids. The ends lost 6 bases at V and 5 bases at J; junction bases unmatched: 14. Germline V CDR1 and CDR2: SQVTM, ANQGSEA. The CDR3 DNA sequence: TGCAGCGTCAGATCCGGGACTAATCCCGAAGATACGCAGTATTTT. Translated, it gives CSVRSGTNPEDTQYF.

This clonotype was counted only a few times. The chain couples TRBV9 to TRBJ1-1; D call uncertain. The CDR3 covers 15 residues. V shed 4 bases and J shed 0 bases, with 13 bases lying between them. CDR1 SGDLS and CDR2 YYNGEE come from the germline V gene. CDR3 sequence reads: CASSQVGLMNTEAFF. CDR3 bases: TGTGCCAGCAGCCAAGTCGGACTTATGAACACTGAAGCTTTCTTT.

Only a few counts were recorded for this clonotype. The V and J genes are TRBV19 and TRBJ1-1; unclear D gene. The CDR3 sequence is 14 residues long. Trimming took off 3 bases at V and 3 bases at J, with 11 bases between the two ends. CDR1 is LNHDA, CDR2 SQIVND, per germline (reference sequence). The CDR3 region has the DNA TGTGCCAGTAGTATCCACAAGAAGTACACTGAAGCTTTCTTT. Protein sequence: CASSIHKKYTEAFF. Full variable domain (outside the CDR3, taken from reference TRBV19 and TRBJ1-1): DGGITQSPKYLFRKEGQNVTLSCEQNLNHDAMYWYRQDPGQGLRLIYYSQIVNDFQKGDIAEGYSVSREKKESFPLTVTSAQKNPTAFYLCASSIHKKYTEAFFGQGTRLTVV.

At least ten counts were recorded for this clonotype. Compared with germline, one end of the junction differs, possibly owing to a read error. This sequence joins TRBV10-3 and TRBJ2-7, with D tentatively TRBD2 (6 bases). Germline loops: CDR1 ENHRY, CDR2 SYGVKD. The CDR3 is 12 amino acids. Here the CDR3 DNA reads TGTGCCATCAGTGAGTCCTGGGGAGGACCCATGTTC. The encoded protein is CAISESWGGPMF.

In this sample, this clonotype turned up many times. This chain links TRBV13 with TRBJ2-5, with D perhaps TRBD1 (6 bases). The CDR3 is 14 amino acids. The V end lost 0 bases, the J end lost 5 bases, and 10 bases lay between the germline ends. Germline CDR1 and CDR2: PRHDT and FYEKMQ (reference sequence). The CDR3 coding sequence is TGTGCCAGCAGCTTAGGCGTTGACAGGGAGACCCAGTACTTC. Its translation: CASSLGVDRETQYF.